This T cell receptor (beta chain) was captured by sequencing in a study of T-cell memory formation after mild COVID-19. Study details: TCR clusters showed largely donor specificity.

The CDR3 totals 14 residues. The V and J ends lost 7 bases and 4 bases, in that order; junction bases with no gene match: 9. This clonotype turned up a few times. Antigen specificity is unknown. Constant-segment-primed 5'RACE gave TCR alpha and TCR beta cDNA libraries with sample barcodes and UMIs. MiXCR was run by TCRdb on the 5' RACE reads, yielding one entry per CDR3 protein. The repertoire holds roughly 610,000 distinct CDR3 sequences, with around 15% as singletons. Study observations and caveats: CD4/CD8 balance held among clones contracting day 15 to 85, and later expanders leaned CD4+.

What was sequenced was PBMCs or a T cell subset sorted from them (not recorded which). The chain joins TRBV12-3 or TRBV12-4 to TRBJ1-1, with 7 bases lining up with TRBD1. This clonotype was obtained from an adult woman who had mild COVID-19 (a few samples of this study predate the infection). Cell type and time point are not known. CDR3 amino acids: CASTAAGGSTEAFF. For the CDR3, the DNA is TGTGCCAGCACCGCCGCAGGGGGAAGCACTGAAGCTTTCTTT.